Following are 19 T cell receptor beta chains from one sample sequenced in a study of blood T cells in healthy people across ages. Primers used in a second PCR of roughly 6 to 11 cycles were a sample-barcoded 5' primer and a J-beta primer mix. TCRdb used MiXCR to reprocess the 5' RACE reads, holding one entry per CDR3 protein. The profile shows 1.5 million to 2 million distinct CDR3 sequences, roughly two fifths of them singletons. The sequenced sample consisted of blood. These receptors were taken from a human donor in good health.

The chain carries TRBV15 and TRBJ1-4, with D uncertain. Trimming pared 6 bases from V and 0 bases from J, leaving 17 bases between. The CDR3 length is 17 residues. Germline CDR1 reads LNHNV; CDR2 reads YYDKDF (reference sequence). CDR3 coding DNA: TGTGCCACCAGTAATCCCGGCGACGGGGCAACTAATGAAAAACTGTTTTTT. It translates to CATSNPGDGATNEKLFF.

This chain joins TRBV7-9 and TRBJ2-3, with D possibly being TRBD1 (6 bases). The length of the CDR3 is 15 residues. V lost 7 bases, J lost 2 bases, and 16 bases lay in between. Germline CDR1 SEHNR, CDR2 FQNEAQ (reference sequence). CDR3 residues: CASTLTGSNTDTQYF. DNA for the CDR3: TGTGCCAGCACCCTAACAGGGAGCAACACAGATACGCAGTATTTT.

The chain is built from TRBV5-1 and TRBJ1-6, with TRBD1 identical over 7 bases. The V segment lost 4 bases and the J segment 8 bases; nucleotides outside the gene matches: 12. The germline CDR1 and CDR2 sequences are SGHRS and YFSETQ. The CDR3 sequence is 16 residues long. CDR3 in amino acids: CASSLGTVNRDSPLHF. The CDR3 DNA is TGCGCCAGCAGCCTCGGGACAGTCAATAGGGATTCACCCCTCCACTTT. The complete variable domain, with remaining parts taken from reference TRBV5-1 and TRBJ1-6, reads KAGVTQTPRYLIKTRGQQVTLSCSPISGHRSVSWYQQTPGQGLQFLFEYFSETQRNKGNFPGRFSGRQFSNSRSEMNVSTLELGDSALYLCASSLGTVNRDSPLHFGNGTRLTVT.

DNA of the CDR3: TGTGCCAGTAGTATAGATCTGGCCGCGAGCAATCAGCCCCAGCATTTT. It is translated as CASSIDLAASNQPQHF. The chain is built from TRBV19 and TRBJ1-5; D remains ambiguous. Germline assignment: CDR1 LNHDA and CDR2 SQIVND (reference sequence). The length of the CDR3 is 16 residues. V lost 0 bases, J lost 1 base, and 10 bases lay in between.

This clonotype was counted a few times. The V call is TRBV5-1, the J call TRBJ2-2; weak D call: TRBD1 (6 bases). The V and J ends lost 3 bases and 4 bases respectively, with 13 bases between them. This CDR3 comprises 15 residues. Germline V gives CDR1 SGHRS, CDR2 YFSETQ. CDR3 bases: TGCGCCAGCAGCTCCCGGGACACTACCACCGGGGAGCTGTTTTTT. This gives the protein CASSSRDTTTGELFF.

The chain links TRBV29-1 to TRBJ1-2, with no clear D. Germline V gene lookup returns CDR1 SQVTM and CDR2 ANQGSEA. The CDR3 has 13 amino acids. Trimming took 2 bases from V and 4 from J, leaving 11 bases between them. The CDR3 region is CSVELRHVYGYTF. The CDR3 DNA reads TGCAGCGTTGAACTGAGACACGTCTATGGCTACACCTTC.

J is TRBJ2-7 and V is TRBV3-1, with unresolved D. This CDR3 comprises 13 residues. The V gene lost 1 base and the J gene lost 1 base, with 5 bases spanning the gap. Per germline, CDR1 LGHDT and CDR2 YNNKEL (reference sequence). For the CDR3, the DNA is TGTGCCAGCAGCCAAGTTGTATCCTACGAGCAGTACTTC. Its translation: CASSQVVSYEQYF.

The rearrangement links TRBV6-5 to TRBJ2-4, with 8 bases matching TRBD1. The closer fit of TRBJ2-7 to the DNA end suggests the J call may be wrong. Looked up from germline, CDR1 is MNHEY and CDR2 is SVGAGI. The CDR3 runs to 13 residues. The CDR3 coding sequence is TGTGCCAGCAGAAGCAGGGGGCTCGGCGAGCAGTACTTC. Amino acid sequence: CASRSRGLGEQYF.

This clonotype was counted a few times. The chain carries TRBV28 and TRBJ1-5; D call uncertain. Germline CDR1 and CDR2: MDHEN and SYDVKM. The V end was cut by 4 bases, the J end by 7 bases, with 11 bases between. The CDR3 has 13 amino acids. In DNA form, the CDR3 reads TGTGCCAGCAGTTCCCCACCGCTCCAGCCCCAGCATTTT. Protein sequence: CASSSPPLQPQHF.

This clonotype came up a few times. A much larger clone lies a single base off, so this may be a read error. V gene TRBV29-1 combines with J gene TRBJ2-1, with 7 bases fitting TRBD1. This CDR3 is 13 amino acids long. The V and J ends lost 6 bases and 10 bases, in that order; junction bases with no gene match: 12. Per germline, CDR1 SQVTM and CDR2 ANQGSEA. The CDR3 DNA reads as TGCAGCGTATCAGTAGGGGGCGTCGGGGAGCAGTTCTTC. As protein: CSVSVGGVGEQFF.

This chain uses TRBV20-1 with TRBJ2-7; 8 bases align to TRBD2. The V gene's germline CDR1 is DFQATT and CDR2 SNEGSKA (reference sequence). The CDR3 spans 11 residues. The chain's CDR3 is CSAGLGAEQYF. In DNA, the CDR3 is TGCAGCGCGGGACTAGGGGCCGAGCAGTACTTC.

This chain uses TRBV3-1 with TRBJ1-6; D perhaps matches TRBD1 (5 bases). The germline V gene encodes CDR1 LGHDT and CDR2 YNNKEL (reference sequence). The ends were cut back, 5 bases at V and 9 bases at J, with 17 bases in the middle. The CDR3 sequence is 15 residues long. The CDR3 sequence: CASSLDGTSSSPLHF. Written as DNA, the CDR3 is TGTGCCAGCAGCTTGGATGGGACTTCGAGTTCACCCCTCCACTTT.

The chain couples TRBV7-3 to TRBJ2-5; D call uncertain. This CDR3 is built from 15 residues. Germline loops: CDR1 SGHTA, CDR2 FQGTGA. V was shortened by 0 bases and J by 4 bases, with 12 bases between the two germline ends. CDR3 nucleotide sequence: TGTGCCAGCAGCTTAACGGGTGGATCCTTAGAGACCCAGTACTTC. Translating it yields CASSLTGGSLETQYF.

This clonotype turned up a few times. V usage is TRBV4-2 and J usage is TRBJ2-7; no reliable D call. Germline values: CDR1 LGHNA, CDR2 YNFKEQ. The CDR3 is 15 residues long. Between the trimmed V and J ends, which lost 3 bases and 2 bases, there was a span of 14 bases. This CDR3 is CASSHGWISPYEQYF. Written as DNA, the CDR3 is TGTGCCAGCAGCCACGGGTGGATAAGTCCCTACGAGCAGTACTTC.

The chain employs TRBV9 and TRBJ2-1; 13 bases align to TRBD2. The ends lost 4 bases at V and 8 bases at J; junction bases unmatched: 6. Germline values: CDR1 SGDLS, CDR2 YYNGEE. The CDR3 is 15 amino acids. The CDR3 protein is CASSMGLAGRYEQFF. The DNA for the CDR3 is TGTGCCAGCAGCATGGGACTAGCGGGGAGGTATGAGCAGTTCTTC. Filled out from reference TRBV9 and TRBJ2-1, the complete variable domain reads DSGVTQTPKHLITATGQRVTLRCSPRSGDLSVYWYQQSLDQGLQFLIQYYNGEERAKGNILERFSAQQFPDLHSELNLSSLELGDSALYFCASSMGLAGRYEQFFGPGTRLTVL.

The genes are TRBV7-6 and TRBJ2-5; D might be TRBD1 or TRBD2, each matching 5 bases. CDR3 length: 15 amino acids. With 5 bases removed from V and 2 bases from J, the gap between germline ends came to 15 bases. Per the germline V gene, CDR1 is SGHVS and CDR2 is FNYEAQ. The chain's CDR3 is CASSAIPGAQETQYF. In DNA, the CDR3 is TGTGCCAGCAGCGCTATACCCGGGGCACAAGAGACCCAGTACTTC.

The chain joins TRBV4-2 to TRBJ2-4; no reliable D call. The J call may be in error: the DNA end matches TRBJ2-5 better. Germline CDR1 and CDR2: LGHNA and YNFKEQ. The CDR3 consists of 15 residues. CDR3 protein: CASSQEGRQQETQYF. In DNA form, the CDR3 reads TGTGCCAGCAGCCAAGAAGGGCGTCAACAAGAGACCCAGTACTTC.

In its sample, this clonotype was seen a few times. The V call is TRBV28, the J call TRBJ1-5; TRBD1 matches at 8 bases. The V segment lost 3 bases and the J segment 2 bases; nucleotides outside the gene matches: 9. This CDR3 spans 17 amino acids. Germline V CDR1 and CDR2: MDHEN, SYDVKM. The CDR3 region has the DNA TGTGCCAGCAGTTTCCCGGACAGGGTGGCGGGCAATCAGCCCCAGCATTTT. It translates to CASSFPDRVAGNQPQHF.

The J gene is TRBJ1-2, the V gene TRBV28; D not resolved. From germline, CDR1 is MDHEN and CDR2 SYDVKM. CDR3 length: 16 residues. Trimming pared 5 bases from V and 0 bases from J, leaving 16 bases between. CDR3 in amino acids: CASSGLGIFANYGYTF. The DNA for the CDR3 is TGTGCCAGCAGTGGATTGGGTATCTTTGCTAACTATGGCTACACCTTC.